The rows below give T cell receptor beta chains drawn from one sample of a study of T cell responses to AZD1222 COVID-19 vaccine. Profiled with immunoSEQ multiplex PCR; TCRdb holds only in-frame clones, not every one. The sample consists of around 96,000 clones, 86% of them appearing once. Sequenced here: peripheral blood, sampled 28 days after the second AZD1222 dose. These receptors were taken from an adult who received the AZD1222 COVID-19 vaccine. CDR3s include the opening cysteine and the closing phenylalanine or tryptophan.

>TRBJ1-3|TRBV5-6
CASSLVGGGNTIYF
>TRBJ1-2|TRBV4-3
CASSQSDGGTYGYTF
>TRBJ2-7|TRBV15
CATRKRPLLSEQYF
>TRBJ2-7|TRBV7-8
CASSLVSDYEQYF
>TRBJ2-5|TRBV7-2
CASRRSGGETQYF
>TRBJ2-3|TRBV29-1
CSVGGPSTDTQYF
>TRBJ1-5|TRBV30
CAWSGLGGGHQPQHF
>TRBJ2-1|TRBV7-2
CASRGGAASYNEQFF
>TRBJ1-2|TRBV5-1
CASSSGQGYGYTF
>TRBJ1-5|TRBV15
CATSRGDRGVNQPQHF
>TRBJ1-2|TRBV30
CAWSGQNYGYTF
>TRBJ2-1|TRBV4-2
CASSQPLAPGTSDYNEQFF
>TRBJ2-2|TRBV7-9
CASSLITGAGELFF
>TRBJ1-4|TRBV25-1
CASSPGTTSGEKLFF
>TRBJ1-4|TRBV6-1
CASSDREFNEKLFF